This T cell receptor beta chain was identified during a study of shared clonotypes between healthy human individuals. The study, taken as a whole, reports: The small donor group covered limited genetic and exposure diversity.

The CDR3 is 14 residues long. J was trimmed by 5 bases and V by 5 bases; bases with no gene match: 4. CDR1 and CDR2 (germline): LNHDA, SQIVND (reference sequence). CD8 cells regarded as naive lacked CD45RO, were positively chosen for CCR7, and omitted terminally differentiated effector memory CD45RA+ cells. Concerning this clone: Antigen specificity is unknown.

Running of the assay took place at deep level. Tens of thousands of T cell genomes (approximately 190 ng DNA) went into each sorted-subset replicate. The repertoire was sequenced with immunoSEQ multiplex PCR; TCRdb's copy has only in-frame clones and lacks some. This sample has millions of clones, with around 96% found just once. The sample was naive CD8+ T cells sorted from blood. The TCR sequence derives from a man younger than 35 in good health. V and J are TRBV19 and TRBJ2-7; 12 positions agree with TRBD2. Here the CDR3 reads CASSPGLAGHEQYF. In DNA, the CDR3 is TGTGCCAGTAGTCCGGGACTAGCGGGTCACGAGCAGTACTTC.